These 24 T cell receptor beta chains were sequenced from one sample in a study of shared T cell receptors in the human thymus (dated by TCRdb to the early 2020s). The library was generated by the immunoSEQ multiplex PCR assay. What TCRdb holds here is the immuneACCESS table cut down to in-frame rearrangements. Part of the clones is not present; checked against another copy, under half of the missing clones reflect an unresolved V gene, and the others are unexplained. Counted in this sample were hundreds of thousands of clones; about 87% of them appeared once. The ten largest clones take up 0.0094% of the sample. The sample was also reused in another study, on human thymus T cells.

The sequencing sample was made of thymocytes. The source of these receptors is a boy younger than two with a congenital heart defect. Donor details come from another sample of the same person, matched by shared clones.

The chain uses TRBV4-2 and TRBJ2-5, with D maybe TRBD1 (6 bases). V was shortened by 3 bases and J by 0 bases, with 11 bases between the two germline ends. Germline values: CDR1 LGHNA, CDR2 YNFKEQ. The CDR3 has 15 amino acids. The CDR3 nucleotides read TGTGCCAGCAGCCAGGACCGGGACAACCAAGAGACCCAGTACTTC. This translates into CASSQDRDNQETQYF.

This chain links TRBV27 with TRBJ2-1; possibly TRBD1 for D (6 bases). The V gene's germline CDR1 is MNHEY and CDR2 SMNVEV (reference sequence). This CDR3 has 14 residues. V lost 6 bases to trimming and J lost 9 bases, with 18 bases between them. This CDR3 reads CASRTNRAWGEQFF. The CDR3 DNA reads TGTGCCAGCAGGACCAACAGGGCCTGGGGTGAGCAGTTCTTC.

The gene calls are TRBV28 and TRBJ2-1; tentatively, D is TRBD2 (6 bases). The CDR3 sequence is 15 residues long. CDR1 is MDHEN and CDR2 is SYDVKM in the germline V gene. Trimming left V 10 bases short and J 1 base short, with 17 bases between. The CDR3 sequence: CATHQEGESYNEQFF. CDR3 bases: TGTGCCACCCATCAGGAGGGTGAATCCTACAATGAGCAGTTCTTC.

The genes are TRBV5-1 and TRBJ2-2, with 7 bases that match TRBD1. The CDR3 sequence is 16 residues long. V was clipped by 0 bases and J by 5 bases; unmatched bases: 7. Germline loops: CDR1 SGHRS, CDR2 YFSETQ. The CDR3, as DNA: TGCGCCAGCAGCTTGGCGCTCAGGGGGTATACCGGGGAGCTGTTTTTT. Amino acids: CASSLALRGYTGELFF.

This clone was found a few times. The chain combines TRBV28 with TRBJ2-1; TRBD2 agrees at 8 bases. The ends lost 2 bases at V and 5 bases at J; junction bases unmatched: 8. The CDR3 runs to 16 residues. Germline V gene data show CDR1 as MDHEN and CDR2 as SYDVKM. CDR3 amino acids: CASSLGSGRRNNEQFF. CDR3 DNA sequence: TGTGCCAGCAGTTTAGGGAGCGGGAGAAGAAACAATGAGCAGTTCTTC.

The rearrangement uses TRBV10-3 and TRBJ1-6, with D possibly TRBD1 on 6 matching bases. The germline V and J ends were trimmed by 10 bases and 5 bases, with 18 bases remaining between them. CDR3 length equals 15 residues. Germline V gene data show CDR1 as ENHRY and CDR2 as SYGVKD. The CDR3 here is CATTYRARDNSPLHF. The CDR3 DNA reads TGTGCCACGACATACAGGGCCCGAGATAATTCACCCCTCCACTTT.

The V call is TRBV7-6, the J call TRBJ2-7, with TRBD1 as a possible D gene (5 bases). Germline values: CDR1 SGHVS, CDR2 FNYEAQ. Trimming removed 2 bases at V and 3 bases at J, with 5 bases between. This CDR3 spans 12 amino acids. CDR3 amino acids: CASSLRGYEQYF. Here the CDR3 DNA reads TGTGCCAGCAGCTTAAGGGGCTACGAGCAGTACTTC.

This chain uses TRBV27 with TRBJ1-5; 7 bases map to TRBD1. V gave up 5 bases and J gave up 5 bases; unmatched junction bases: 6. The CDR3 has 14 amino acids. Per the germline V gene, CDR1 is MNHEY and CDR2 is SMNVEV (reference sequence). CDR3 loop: CASSPDRVHQPQHF. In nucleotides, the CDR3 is TGTGCCAGCAGTCCAGACAGGGTTCATCAGCCCCAGCATTTT.

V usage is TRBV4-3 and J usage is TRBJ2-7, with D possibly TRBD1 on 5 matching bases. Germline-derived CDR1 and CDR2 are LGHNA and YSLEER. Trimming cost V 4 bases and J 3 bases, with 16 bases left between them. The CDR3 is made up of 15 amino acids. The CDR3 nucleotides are TGCGCCAGCAGCCTGGTTAGGGGCCTCCTCTACGAGCAGTACTTC. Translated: CASSLVRGLLYEQYF.

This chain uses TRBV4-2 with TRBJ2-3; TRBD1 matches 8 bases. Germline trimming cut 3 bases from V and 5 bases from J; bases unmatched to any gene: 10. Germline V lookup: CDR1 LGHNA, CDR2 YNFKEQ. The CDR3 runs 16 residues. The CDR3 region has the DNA TGTGCCAGCAGCCAGGAGACAGGGGATCCGGGAGATACGCAGTATTTT. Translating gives CASSQETGDPGDTQYF.

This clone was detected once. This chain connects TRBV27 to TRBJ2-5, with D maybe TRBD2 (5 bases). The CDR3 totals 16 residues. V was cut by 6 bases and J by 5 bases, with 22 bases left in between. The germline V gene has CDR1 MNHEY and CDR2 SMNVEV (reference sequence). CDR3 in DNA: TGTGCCAGCAGCCATAGAGGTGGAGGCGACCGGGAGACCCAGTACTTC. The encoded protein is CASSHRGGGDRETQYF.

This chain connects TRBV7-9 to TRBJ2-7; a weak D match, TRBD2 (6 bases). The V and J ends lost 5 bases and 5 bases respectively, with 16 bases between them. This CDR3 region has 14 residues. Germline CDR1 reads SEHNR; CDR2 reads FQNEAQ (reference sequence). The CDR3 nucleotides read TGTGCCAGCAGCATTGGTGGGGGGAACAACGAGCAGTACTTC. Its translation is CASSIGGGNNEQYF.

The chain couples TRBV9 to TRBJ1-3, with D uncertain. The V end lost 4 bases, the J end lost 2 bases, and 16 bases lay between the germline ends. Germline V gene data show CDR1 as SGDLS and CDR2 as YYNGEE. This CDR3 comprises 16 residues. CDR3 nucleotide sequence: TGTGCCAGCAGCCCACGACTACCCTTGACTGGAAACACCATATATTTT. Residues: CASSPRLPLTGNTIYF.

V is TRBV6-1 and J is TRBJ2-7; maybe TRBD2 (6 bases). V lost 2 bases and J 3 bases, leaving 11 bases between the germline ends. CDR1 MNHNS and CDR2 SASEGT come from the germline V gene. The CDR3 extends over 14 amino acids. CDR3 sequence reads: CASSEWDSSYEQYF. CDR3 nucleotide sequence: TGTGCCAGCAGTGAATGGGACTCAAGCTACGAGCAGTACTTC.

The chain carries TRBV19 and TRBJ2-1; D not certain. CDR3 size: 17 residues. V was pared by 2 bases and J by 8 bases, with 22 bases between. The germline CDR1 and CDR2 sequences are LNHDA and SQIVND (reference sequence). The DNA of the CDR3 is TGTGCCAGTAGTATAATCACCCAGCGTCCAAGGTCGGATGAGCAGTTCTTC. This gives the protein CASSIITQRPRSDEQFF.

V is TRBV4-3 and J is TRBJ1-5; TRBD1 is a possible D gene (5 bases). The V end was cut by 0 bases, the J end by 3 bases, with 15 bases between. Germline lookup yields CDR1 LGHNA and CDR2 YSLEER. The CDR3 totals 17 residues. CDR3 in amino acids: CASSQDWTDSHNQPQHF. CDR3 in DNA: TGCGCCAGCAGCCAAGATTGGACCGACAGCCACAATCAGCCCCAGCATTTT.

The CDR3 nucleotides are TGCAGCGTAGGGACAGGGGTATATTCAGATACGCAGTATTTT. It is translated as CSVGTGVYSDTQYF. This chain joins TRBV29-1 and TRBJ2-3, with 10 bases that match TRBD1. Germline CDR1 SQVTM, CDR2 ANQGSEA. Trimming took 6 bases from V and 4 from J; bases not matched to a gene: 7. This CDR3 is 14 amino acids long.

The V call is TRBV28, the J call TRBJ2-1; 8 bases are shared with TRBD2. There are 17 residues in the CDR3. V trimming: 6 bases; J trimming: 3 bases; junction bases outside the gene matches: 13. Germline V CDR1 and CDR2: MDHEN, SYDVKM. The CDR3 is CASSQPTGTSNYNEQFF. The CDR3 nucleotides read TGTGCCAGCAGCCAGCCGACCGGGACTAGTAACTACAATGAGCAGTTCTTC.

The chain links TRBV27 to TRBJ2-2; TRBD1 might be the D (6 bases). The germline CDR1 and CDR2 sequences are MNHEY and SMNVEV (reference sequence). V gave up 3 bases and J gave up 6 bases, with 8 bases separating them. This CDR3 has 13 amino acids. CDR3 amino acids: CASSFQGPGELFF. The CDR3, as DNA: TGTGCCAGCAGTTTCCAGGGGCCCGGGGAGCTGTTTTTT.

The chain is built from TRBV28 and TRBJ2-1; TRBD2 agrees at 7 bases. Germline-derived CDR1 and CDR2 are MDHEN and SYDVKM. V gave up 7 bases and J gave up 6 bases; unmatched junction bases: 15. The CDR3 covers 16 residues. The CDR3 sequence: CASTLLWGGDCNEQFF. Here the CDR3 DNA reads TGTGCCAGCACTCTATTATGGGGGGGAGACTGCAATGAGCAGTTCTTC.

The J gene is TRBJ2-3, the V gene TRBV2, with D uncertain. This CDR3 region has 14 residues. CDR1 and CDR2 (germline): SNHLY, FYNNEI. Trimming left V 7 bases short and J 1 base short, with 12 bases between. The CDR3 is CASTPPRGTDTQYF. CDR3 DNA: TGTGCCAGCACCCCACCGCGTGGCACAGATACGCAGTATTTT.

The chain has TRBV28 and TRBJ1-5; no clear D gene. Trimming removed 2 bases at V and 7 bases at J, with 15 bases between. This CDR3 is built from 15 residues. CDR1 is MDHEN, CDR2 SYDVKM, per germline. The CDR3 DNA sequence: TGTGCCAGCAGTTTACACCTAGGAGGCCCCCAGCCCCAGCATTTT. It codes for CASSLHLGGPQPQHF.

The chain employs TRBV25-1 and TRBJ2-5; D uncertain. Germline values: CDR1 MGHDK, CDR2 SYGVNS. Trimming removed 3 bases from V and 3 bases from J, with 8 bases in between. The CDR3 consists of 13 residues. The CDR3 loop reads CASSDPRKETQYF. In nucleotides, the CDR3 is TGTGCCAGCAGTGACCCGAGGAAAGAGACCCAGTACTTC.

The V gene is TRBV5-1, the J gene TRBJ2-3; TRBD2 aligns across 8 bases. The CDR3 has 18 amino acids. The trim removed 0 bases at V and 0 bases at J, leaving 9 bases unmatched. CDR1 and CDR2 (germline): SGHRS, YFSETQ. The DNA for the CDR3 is TGCGCCAGCAGCTTGGGGTTATCGTCTAGCGGGAGCACAGATACGCAGTATTTT. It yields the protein CASSLGLSSSGSTDTQYF.